Listed below are T cell receptor beta chains from one sample, sequenced in a study of radiation and T cells in renal cell carcinoma. The assay was immunoSEQ multiplex PCR, and TCRdb's table has in-frame clones only and misses some. The data show tens of thousands of clones, 82% seen once. Sequencing was performed on blood, taken from a patient whose treatment included radiotherapy and nephrectomy. These TCRs come from a man aged 55 to 69 with renal cell carcinoma. The CDR3 runs from the conserved cysteine through the conserved F or W. A D gene is named only where the DNA matches it firmly.

d_gene	v_gene	j_gene	CDR3aa
TRBD1	TRBV27	TRBJ1-1	CASWGQPNTEAFF
TRBD2	TRBV5-1	TRBJ2-5	CASSLSGRQTQETQYF
NA	TRBV6-5	TRBJ1-2	CASSYLGEWGSGGYTF
TRBD1	TRBV6-5	TRBJ2-7	CASSYPGQSYEQYF
TRBD2	TRBV6-1	TRBJ2-2	CASSPGLARHGELFF
TRBD2	TRBV13	TRBJ2-6	CASSYGGAGANVLTF
NA	TRBV27	TRBJ1-5	CASSLNGQAYQPQHF
NA	TRBV12-2	TRBJ2-7	CASRLIGRHNEQYF
NA	TRBV29-1	TRBJ2-7	CSVEIDRTYEQYF
TRBD2	TRBV7-2	TRBJ2-2	CASSLSGGWLTGELFF
NA	TRBV27	TRBJ2-7	CASSFSYTGSSYEQYF
NA	TRBV2	TRBJ2-3	CASTGHYSERTQYF
NA	TRBV11-2	TRBJ2-2	CASRTIKDGRHTGELFF
NA	TRBV4-1	TRBJ1-5	CASSQGAAQNQPQHF
NA	TRBV27	TRBJ1-4	CASSLNTGTNEKLFF
TRBD1	TRBV19	TRBJ1-1	CASSLQGGTEAFF
TRBD2	TRBV2	TRBJ2-7	CASSDPSGRVDEQYF
NA	TRBV13	TRBJ1-5	CASSKGPPGSNQPQHF
TRBD1	TRBV5-5	TRBJ1-1	CASSPGTGVPEAFF
TRBD2	TRBV7-8	TRBJ2-3	CASSLRTSGSTDTQYF
NA	TRBV4-2	TRBJ1-5	CASSQETGVGQPQHF